This T cell receptor (beta chain) was recorded in a study of T cell responses to AZD1222 COVID-19 vaccine. Notes on the study in general: Elevations in Spike-specific TCR breadth and depth followed administration of two AZD1222 doses.

Sequencing used immunoSEQ multiplex PCR; TCRdb keeps in-frame clones, though not all of them. The sample lists fewer than 120,000 clones, 70% to 90% occurring once. Concerning this clone itself: The antigen remains undetermined.

The source material was peripheral blood, sampled on day 0 of AZD1222 vaccination. This receptor was taken from an adult in good health.

CDR3 loop: CASSLSPPQTSGIYNEQFF. In DNA form, the CDR3 reads TGTGCCAGCAGTTTATCCCCACCCCAAACTAGCGGGATCTACAATGAGCAGTTCTTC. The V and J genes are TRBV27 and TRBJ2-1, with 10 bases aligning to TRBD2. Trimming cost V 0 bases and J 3 bases; bases outside gene matches: 11. The CDR3 runs 19 residues. The germline V gene has CDR1 MNHEY and CDR2 SMNVEV (reference sequence).